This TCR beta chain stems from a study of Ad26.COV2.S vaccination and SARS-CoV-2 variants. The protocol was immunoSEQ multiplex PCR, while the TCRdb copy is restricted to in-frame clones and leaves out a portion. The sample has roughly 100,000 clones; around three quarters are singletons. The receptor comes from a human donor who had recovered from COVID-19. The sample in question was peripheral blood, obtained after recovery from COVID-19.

CDR3 DNA sequence: TGTGCCTGGGCCCGGGGAACCGACTACGAGCAGTACTTC. Its translation: CAWARGTDYEQYF. The rearrangement joins TRBV30 to TRBJ2-7; D might be TRBD2 (5 bases). Between the trimmed V and J ends, which lost 5 bases and 3 bases, there was a span of 14 bases. From germline, CDR1 is GTSNPN and CDR2 SVGIG (reference sequence). CDR3 length: 13 amino acids.